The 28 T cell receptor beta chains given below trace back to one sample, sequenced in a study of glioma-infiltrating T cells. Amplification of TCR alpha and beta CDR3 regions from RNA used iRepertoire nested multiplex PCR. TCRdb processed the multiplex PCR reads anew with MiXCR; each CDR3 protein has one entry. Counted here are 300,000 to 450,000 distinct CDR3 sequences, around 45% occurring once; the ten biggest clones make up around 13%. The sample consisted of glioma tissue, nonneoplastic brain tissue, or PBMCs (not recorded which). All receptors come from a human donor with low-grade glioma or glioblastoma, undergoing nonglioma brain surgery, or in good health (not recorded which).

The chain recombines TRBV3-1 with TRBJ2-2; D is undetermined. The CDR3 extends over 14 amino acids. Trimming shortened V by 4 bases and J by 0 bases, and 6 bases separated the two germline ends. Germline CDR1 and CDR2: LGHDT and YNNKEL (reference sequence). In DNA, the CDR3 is TGTGCCAGCAGCCGTTTTACGAACACCGGGGAGCTGTTTTTT. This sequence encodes CASSRFTNTGELFF.

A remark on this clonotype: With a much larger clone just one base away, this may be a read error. DNA for the CDR3: TGTGCCAGCAGCCCCGATGGATACGAGCAGTACTTC. It yields the protein CASSPDGYEQYF. The rearrangement joins TRBV7-2 to TRBJ2-7; D gene uncertain. Between the trimmed V and J ends, which lost 5 bases and 4 bases, there was a span of 9 bases. Germline V gives CDR1 SGHTA, CDR2 FQGNSA. The CDR3 has 12 amino acids.

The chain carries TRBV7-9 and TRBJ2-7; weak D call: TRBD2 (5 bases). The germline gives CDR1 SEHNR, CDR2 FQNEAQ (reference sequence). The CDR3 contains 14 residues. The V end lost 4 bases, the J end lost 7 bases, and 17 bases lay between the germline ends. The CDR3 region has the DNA TGTGCCAGCAGCTCCAGTTTTGGATCGGGAGAGCAGTACTTC. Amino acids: CASSSSFGSGEQYF.

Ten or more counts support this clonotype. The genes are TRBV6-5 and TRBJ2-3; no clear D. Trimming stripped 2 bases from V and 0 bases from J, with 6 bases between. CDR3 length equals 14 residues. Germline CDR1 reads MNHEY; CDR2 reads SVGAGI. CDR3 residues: CASSYTGSTDTQYF. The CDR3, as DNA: TGTGCCAGCAGTTACACGGGCAGCACAGATACGCAGTATTTT.

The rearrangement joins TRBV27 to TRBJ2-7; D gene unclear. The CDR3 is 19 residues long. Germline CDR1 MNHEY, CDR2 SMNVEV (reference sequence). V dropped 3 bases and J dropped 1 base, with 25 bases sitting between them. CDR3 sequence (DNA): TGTGCCAGCAGTTTTTCCACAGCTCCAAGCTCCAGAAGGTCCTACGAGCAGTACTTC. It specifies CASSFSTAPSSRRSYEQYF.

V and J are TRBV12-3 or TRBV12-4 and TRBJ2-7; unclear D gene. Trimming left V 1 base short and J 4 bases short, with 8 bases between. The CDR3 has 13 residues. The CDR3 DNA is TGTGCCAGCAGTTTAGACGCACTTTACGAGCAGTACTTC. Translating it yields CASSLDALYEQYF.

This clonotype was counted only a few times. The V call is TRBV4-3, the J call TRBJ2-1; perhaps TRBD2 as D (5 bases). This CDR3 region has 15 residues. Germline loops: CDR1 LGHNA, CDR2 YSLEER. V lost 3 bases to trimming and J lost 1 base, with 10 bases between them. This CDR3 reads CASSQFGSSYNEQFF. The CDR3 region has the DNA TGCGCCAGCAGCCAGTTTGGGAGTTCCTACAATGAGCAGTTCTTC.

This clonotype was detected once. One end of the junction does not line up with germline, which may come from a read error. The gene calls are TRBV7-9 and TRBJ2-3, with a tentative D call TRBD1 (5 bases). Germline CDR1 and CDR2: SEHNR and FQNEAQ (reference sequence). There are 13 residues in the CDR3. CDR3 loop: CTSSRELPDTQYF. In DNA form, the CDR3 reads TGTACCAGCAGCAGGGAACTTCCAGATACGCAGTATTTT.

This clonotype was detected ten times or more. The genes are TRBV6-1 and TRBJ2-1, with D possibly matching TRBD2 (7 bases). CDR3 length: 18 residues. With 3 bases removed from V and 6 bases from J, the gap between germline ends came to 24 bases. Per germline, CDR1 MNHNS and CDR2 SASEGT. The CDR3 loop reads CASSDSYGRGRGGNEQFF. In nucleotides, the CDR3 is TGTGCCAGCAGTGACTCCTATGGGAGGGGAAGGGGGGGCAATGAGCAGTTCTTC.

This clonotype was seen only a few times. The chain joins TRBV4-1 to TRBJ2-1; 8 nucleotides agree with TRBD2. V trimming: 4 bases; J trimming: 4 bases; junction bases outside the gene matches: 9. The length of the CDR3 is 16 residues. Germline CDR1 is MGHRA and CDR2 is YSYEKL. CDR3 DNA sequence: TGCGCCAGCAGCCCACATTGGGGACTAGTATACAATGAGCAGTTCTTC. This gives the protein CASSPHWGLVYNEQFF.

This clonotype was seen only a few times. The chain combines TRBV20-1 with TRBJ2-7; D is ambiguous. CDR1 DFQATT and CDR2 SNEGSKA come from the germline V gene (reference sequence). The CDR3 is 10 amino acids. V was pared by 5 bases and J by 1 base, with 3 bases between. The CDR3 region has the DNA TGCAGTGCTGAGTCCTACGAGCAGTACTTC. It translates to CSAESYEQYF.

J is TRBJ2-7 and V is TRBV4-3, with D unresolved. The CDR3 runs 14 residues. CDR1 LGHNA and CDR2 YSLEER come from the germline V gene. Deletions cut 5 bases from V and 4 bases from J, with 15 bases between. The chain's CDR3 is CASSSSFRQYEQYF. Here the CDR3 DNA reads TGCGCCAGCAGCTCAAGCTTTCGTCAATACGAGCAGTACTTC.

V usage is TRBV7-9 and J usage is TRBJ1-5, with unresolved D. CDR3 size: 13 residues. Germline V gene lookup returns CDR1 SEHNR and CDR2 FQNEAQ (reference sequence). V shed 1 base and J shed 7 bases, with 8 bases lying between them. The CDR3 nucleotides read TGTGCCAGCAGCTTAGAGACACACCAGCCCCAGCATTTT. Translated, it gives CASSLETHQPQHF.

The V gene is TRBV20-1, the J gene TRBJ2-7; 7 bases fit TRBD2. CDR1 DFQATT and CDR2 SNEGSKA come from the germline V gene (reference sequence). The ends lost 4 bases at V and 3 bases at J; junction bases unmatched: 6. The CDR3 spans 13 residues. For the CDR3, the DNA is TGCAGTGCTATTAGCGGGCCACGCTACGAGCAGTACTTC. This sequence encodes CSAISGPRYEQYF.

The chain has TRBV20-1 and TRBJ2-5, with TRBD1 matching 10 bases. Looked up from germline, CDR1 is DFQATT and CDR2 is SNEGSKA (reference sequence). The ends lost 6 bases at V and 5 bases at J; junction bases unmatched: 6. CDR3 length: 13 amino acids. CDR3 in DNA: TGCAGTGCGTCTGACAGGGGGCAGGAGACCCAGTACTTC. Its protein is CSASDRGQETQYF.

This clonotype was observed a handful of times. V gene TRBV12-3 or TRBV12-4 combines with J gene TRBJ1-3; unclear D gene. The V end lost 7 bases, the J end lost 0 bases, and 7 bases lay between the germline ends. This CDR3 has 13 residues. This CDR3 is CASTLLSGNTIYF. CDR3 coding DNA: TGTGCCAGCACCCTACTCTCTGGAAACACCATATATTTT.

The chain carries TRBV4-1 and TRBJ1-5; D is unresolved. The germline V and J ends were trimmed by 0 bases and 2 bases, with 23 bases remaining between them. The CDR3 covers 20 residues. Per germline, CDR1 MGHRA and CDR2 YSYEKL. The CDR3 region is CASSQEVLGPTGEGNQPQHF. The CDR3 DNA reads TGCGCCAGCAGCCAAGAGGTTTTGGGCCCGACTGGGGAGGGCAATCAGCCCCAGCATTTT.

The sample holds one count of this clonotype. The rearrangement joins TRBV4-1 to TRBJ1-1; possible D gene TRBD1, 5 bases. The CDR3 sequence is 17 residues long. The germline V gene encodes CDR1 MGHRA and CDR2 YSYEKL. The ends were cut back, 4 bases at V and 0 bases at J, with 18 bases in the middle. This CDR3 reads CASSRGSAGIMNTEAFF. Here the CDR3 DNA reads TGCGCCAGCAGCCGAGGTTCGGCAGGGATCATGAACACTGAAGCTTTCTTT.

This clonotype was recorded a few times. The DNA of the CDR3 is TGTGCCAGTAAAGGACAGGGGTGGGACACTGAAGCTTTCTTT. This gives the protein CASKGQGWDTEAFF. The chain carries TRBV19 and TRBJ1-1; 9 bases match TRBD1. The V and J ends lost 7 bases and 3 bases, in that order; junction bases with no gene match: 6. In germline, CDR1 is LNHDA, CDR2 SQIVND (reference sequence). The CDR3 runs to 14 residues. The variable domain in full, with the rest retrieved from reference TRBV19 and TRBJ1-1, is DGGITQSPKYLFRKEGQNVTLSCEQNLNHDAMYWYRQDPGQGLRLIYYSQIVNDFQKGDIAEGYSVSREKKESFPLTVTSAQKNPTAFYLCASKGQGWDTEAFFGQGTRLTVV.

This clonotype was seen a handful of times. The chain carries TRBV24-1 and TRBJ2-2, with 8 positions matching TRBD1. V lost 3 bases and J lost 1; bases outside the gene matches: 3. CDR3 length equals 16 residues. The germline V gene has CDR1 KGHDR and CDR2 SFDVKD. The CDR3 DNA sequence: TGTGCCACCAGTGATCCTGGACAGGGGAACACCGGGGAGCTGTTTTTT. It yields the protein CATSDPGQGNTGELFF.

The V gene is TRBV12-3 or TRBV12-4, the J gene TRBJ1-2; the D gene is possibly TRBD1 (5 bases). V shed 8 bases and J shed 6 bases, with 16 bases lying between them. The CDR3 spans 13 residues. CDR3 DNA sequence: TGTGCCAGCTTCTGGGCGGGGACTCATGGCTACACCTTC. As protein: CASFWAGTHGYTF.

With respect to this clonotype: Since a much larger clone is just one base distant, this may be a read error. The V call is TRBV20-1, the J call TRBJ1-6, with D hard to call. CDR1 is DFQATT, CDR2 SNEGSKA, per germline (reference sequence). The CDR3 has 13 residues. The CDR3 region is CSALSSHNSPLHF. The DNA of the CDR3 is TGCAGTGCACTTAGCTCCCATAATTCACCCCTCCACTTT.

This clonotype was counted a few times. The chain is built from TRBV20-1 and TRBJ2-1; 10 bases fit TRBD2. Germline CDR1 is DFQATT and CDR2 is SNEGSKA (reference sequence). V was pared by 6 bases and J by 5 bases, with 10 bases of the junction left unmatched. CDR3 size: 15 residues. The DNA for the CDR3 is TGCAGTGCCCCCAAAAGCGGGAGGGCCAACAATGAGCAGTTCTTC. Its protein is CSAPKSGRANNEQFF.

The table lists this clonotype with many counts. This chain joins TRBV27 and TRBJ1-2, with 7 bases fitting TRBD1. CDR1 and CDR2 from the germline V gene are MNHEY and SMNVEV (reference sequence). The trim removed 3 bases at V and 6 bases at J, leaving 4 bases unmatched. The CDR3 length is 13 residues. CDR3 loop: CASSFGQGDGYTF. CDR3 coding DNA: TGTGCCAGCAGTTTTGGGCAGGGGGATGGCTACACCTTC.

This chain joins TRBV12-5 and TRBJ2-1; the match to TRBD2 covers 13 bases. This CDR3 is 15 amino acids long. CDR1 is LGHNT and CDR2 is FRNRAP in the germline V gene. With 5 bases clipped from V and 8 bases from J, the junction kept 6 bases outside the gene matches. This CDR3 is CASGKTSGGPDEQFF. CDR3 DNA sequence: TGTGCTAGTGGTAAGACTAGCGGGGGGCCCGATGAGCAGTTCTTC.

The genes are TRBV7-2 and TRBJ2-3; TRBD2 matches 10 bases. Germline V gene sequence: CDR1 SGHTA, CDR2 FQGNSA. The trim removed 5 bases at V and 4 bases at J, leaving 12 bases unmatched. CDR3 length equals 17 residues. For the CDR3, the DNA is TGTGCCAGCAGCCTTGTAGCGGGAGGCGGTAGGGCAGATACGCAGTATTTT. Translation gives CASSLVAGGGRADTQYF. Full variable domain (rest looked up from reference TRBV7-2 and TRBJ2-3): GAGVSQSPSNKVTEKGKDVELRCDPISGHTALYWYRQSLGQGLEFLIYFQGNSAPDKSGLPSDRFSAERTGGSVSTLTIQRTQQEDSAVYLCASSLVAGGGRADTQYFGPGTRLTVL.

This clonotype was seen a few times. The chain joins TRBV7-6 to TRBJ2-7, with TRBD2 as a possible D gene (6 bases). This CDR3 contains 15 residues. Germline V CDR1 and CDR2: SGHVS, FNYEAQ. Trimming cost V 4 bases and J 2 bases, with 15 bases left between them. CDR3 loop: CASSSLGGATYEQYF. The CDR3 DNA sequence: TGTGCCAGCAGCTCCTTAGGAGGGGCGACCTACGAGCAGTACTTC.

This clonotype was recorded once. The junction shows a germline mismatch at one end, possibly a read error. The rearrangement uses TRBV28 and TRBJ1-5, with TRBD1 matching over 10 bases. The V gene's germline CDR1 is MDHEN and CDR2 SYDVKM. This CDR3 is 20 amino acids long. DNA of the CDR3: TGTGCCAGCAGTTCCCTCATTCCCGGGACAGGGGAAATTAGCAATAAGCCCCAGCATTTT. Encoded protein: CASSSLIPGTGEISNKPQHF.